This entry features one T cell receptor (beta chain) sequence. The CDR3 contains 15 residues. Germline CDR1 is KGHDR and CDR2 is SFDVKD. Trimming took 4 bases from V and 13 from J; bases not matched to a gene: 14. Original processing methods: Counts of nucleated cells, estimated from reference gene primer amplification, were obtained. The method was immunoSEQ multiplex PCR; TCRdb's version includes in-frame clones alone and lacks a portion of them. D and trimming come from the DNA, and the V and J calls and clone size come from that table. The sample lists about 250,000 clones; roughly 80% were seen once. The source of the sample is a study of blood T cell repertoires in COVID-19. The overall study: Some COVID-19 samples were acute and others convalescent; all came from the United States, Italy and Spain. Nucleic acid was either cDNA or gDNA, and it came from T cells, B-cell-depleted T cells, or PBMCs.

The chain combines TRBV24-1 with TRBJ2-1; 8 bases map to TRBD2. The origin of this receptor is a man older than 75 with acute or convalescent COVID-19. The sequenced sample consisted of peripheral blood. CDR3 DNA sequence: TGTGCCACCAGTGACCCTGGCCCTAAAGCGGGAGTTCAGTTCTTC. It codes for CATSDPGPKAGVQFF.